This record covers a single T cell receptor (beta chain). The clone's antigen remains unknown. No base quality information exists; no much larger clone differs at one position. The data derive from a study of blood T cell repertoires in COVID-19 (dated by TCRdb to 2020 to 2021). Broadly, across the study: Collaborator samples came from the United States, Italy and Spain and covered acute and convalescent phases of COVID-19. Deeply sampled blood TCRbeta repertoires from subjects exposed to, actively infected with, or recovered from COVID-19 were included in the dataset. A freely available public database, intended as a resource for researchers studying the immune response to SARS-CoV-2, is where the repertoires were released. The prospective study material was composed of cDNA or gDNA derived from T cells, B-cell-depleted T cells, or PBMCs. Samples were obtained from the ongoing ImmuneRACE study (first 160 participants) and from over 1,000 subjects provided by 6 global collaborators. Where HLA class I and class II types were available, the types were taken from metadata supplied by the sample provider, not from assay-based typing. Nearly every sample came with metadata listing a de-identified subject ID, COVID-19 status, age in years and sex. Points the paper makes about the study in general: The quantity of clinical and demographic metadata differed by source and by participant and was supplied without curation.

V is pruned by 4 bases and J by 5 bases, leaving 4 bases of the junction without a gene match. Including the terminal cysteine and phenylalanine, the CDR3 comprises 16 residues. Only the CDR3 DNA is retained, 48 bases long and in frame from the first base. In the germline V gene, CDR1 corresponds to KGHSH and CDR2 to LQKENI. Participants in the prospective study were enrolled through a virtual design, were aged roughly 18 to 100 years, and lived in 24 United States geographic areas. In the prospective study, cohorts were assigned on the basis of participant-reported clinical history obtained from a screening survey and a study questionnaire. A participant counted as exposed if, within 2 weeks of entering the study, that participant had been in contact with someone who had a PCR-confirmed or clinician-diagnosed COVID-19 case. Mobile phlebotomists in the prospective study collected whole blood, serum and a nasopharyngeal or oropharyngeal swab from every participant. Prospective study participants could optionally give additional blood draws and questionnaires over an approximately two-month period. Before DNA extraction, blood samples from the prospective study were shipped at room temperature or frozen.

TCRbeta CDR3 regions were amplified from genomic DNA using the immunoSEQ Assay, a bias-controlled multiplex PCR. The authors' pipeline ran thus. The number of nucleated cells in each sample was estimated by amplification of reference gene primers within the assay. To quantify the absolute abundance of each unique TCRbeta CDR3 rearrangement, sequence reads were collapsed and filtered. Productive Simpson clonality was computed per sample as the square root of Simpson's diversity index over productive rearrangements. Here the immuneACCESS table is served through TCRdb, limited to in-frame sequences with V and J called. Missing clones are a known gap in these copies; in checked studies unresolved V genes cover under half, and the rest lacks a known reason. V, J and clone size are taken as reported in that table, and D and trimming were inferred from the DNA itself. The sample table lists a few hundred thousand clones, approximately 89% of them with a count of one. Of the sample, over 0.7% is held by the ten largest clones.

The sample consisted of PBMCs or T cells enriched from blood (not recorded which). This chain is built from TRBV18 and TRBJ2-1, with 14 junctional bases fitting TRBD2. The sequence was obtained from a woman in her forties who had been exposed to COVID-19. The CDR3 protein is CASSRPGLAGDNEQFF. The nucleotide sequence reads TGTGCCAGCTCACGCCCGGGACTAGCGGGAGACAATGAGCAGTTCTTC.